These 24 T cell receptor beta chains originate from one sample sequenced in a study of cytotoxic CD8 clonotypes in ibrutinib-treated CLL (dated by TCRdb to about 2021). The library was produced with the immunoSEQ multiplex PCR assay. TCRdb limited this immuneACCESS table to in-frame rearrangements with V and J called. A share of clones is missing; checked studies link under half to unresolved V genes, and the rest is unexplained. This sample lists about 20,000 clones; roughly four fifths were detected once. Together, the top ten hold less than 7.5% of the sample. Here the sequenced sample was PBMCs, taken before ibrutinib treatment. The receptors here all came from a human donor with chronic lymphocytic leukemia.

The chain combines TRBV7-2 with TRBJ1-1, with D tentatively TRBD1 (6 bases). Germline CDR1 is SGHTA and CDR2 is FQGNSA. The germline V and J ends were trimmed by 2 bases and 2 bases, with 12 bases remaining between them. The CDR3 consists of 15 residues. For the CDR3, the DNA is TGTGCCAGCAGCTTATCAGGGGCGCCAAACACTGAAGCTTTCTTT. This codes for CASSLSGAPNTEAFF.

This chain connects TRBV30 to TRBJ2-3; 12 nucleotides align to TRBD2. The V segment lost 0 bases and the J segment 6 bases; nucleotides outside the gene matches: 1. Germline CDR1 GTSNPN, CDR2 SVGIG (reference sequence). This CDR3 region has 14 residues. CDR3 in amino acids: CAWSVTSGGDTQYF. The DNA for the CDR3 is TGTGCCTGGAGTGTTACTAGCGGGGGGGATACGCAGTATTTT.

This sequence joins TRBV30 and TRBJ2-3; 8 positions agree with TRBD1. This CDR3 contains 15 residues. Germline CDR1 reads GTSNPN; CDR2 reads SVGIG (reference sequence). The V and J ends lost 0 bases and 6 bases, in that order; junction bases with no gene match: 8. The DNA for the CDR3 is TGTGCCTGGAGTGTGTCAGTCAGGGGGCGGGATACGCAGTATTTT. It specifies CAWSVSVRGRDTQYF.

The V and J genes are TRBV14 and TRBJ2-1; 7 bases agree with TRBD2. In germline, CDR1 is SGHDN, CDR2 FVKESK. This CDR3 is built from 17 residues. Trimming removed 3 bases from V and 9 bases from J; junction bases left unmatched: 17. The CDR3 DNA is TGTGCCAGCAGCCAGGCCCGAGGGCGGGGGAGGCCCCCTGAGCAGTTCTTC. Its translation: CASSQARGRGRPPEQFF.

V is TRBV11-2 and J is TRBJ2-5, with 12 bases matching TRBD2. Unmatched junction bases numbered 7, after V lost 1 base and J lost 4 bases. Germline lookup yields CDR1 SGHAT and CDR2 FQNNGV. The CDR3 has 17 residues. CDR3 protein: CASSLAPGLAGRETQYF. CDR3 bases: TGTGCCAGCAGCTTAGCCCCGGGACTAGCGGGTAGAGAGACCCAGTACTTC.

The chain carries TRBV5-1 and TRBJ2-3; a weak D match, TRBD1 (6 bases). Trimming removed 2 bases from V and 3 bases from J, with 7 bases in between. Looked up from germline, CDR1 is SGHRS and CDR2 is YFSETQ. The CDR3 extends over 13 amino acids. The CDR3 sequence: CASSFTGTDTQYF. Here the CDR3 DNA reads TGCGCCAGCAGCTTCACAGGGACAGATACGCAGTATTTT.

This chain links TRBV14 with TRBJ2-3, with 11 bases matching TRBD2. Germline V gives CDR1 SGHDN, CDR2 FVKESK. The CDR3 consists of 14 residues. V lost 4 bases to trimming and J lost 7 bases; unmatched junction nucleotides: 4. CDR3 residues: CASSRRLAGNTQYF. The CDR3, as DNA: TGTGCCAGCAGCCGTAGACTAGCGGGGAATACGCAGTATTTT.

The CDR3 is CAWKEPAGVHEQYF. The CDR3 nucleotides read TGTGCCTGGAAGGAACCGGCAGGGGTCCACGAGCAGTACTTC. The V gene is TRBV30, the J gene TRBJ2-7; tentatively, D is TRBD1 (6 bases). The ends were cut back, 4 bases at V and 5 bases at J, with 18 bases in the middle. CDR1 is GTSNPN, CDR2 SVGIG, per germline (reference sequence). This CDR3 is built from 14 residues.

V is TRBV7-9 and J is TRBJ1-1; D not resolved. The CDR3 covers 13 residues. Germline CDR1 and CDR2: SEHNR and FQNEAQ (reference sequence). Trimming cost V 5 bases and J 0 bases, with 7 bases left between them. This CDR3 is CASSLTLNTEAFF. CDR3 coding DNA: TGTGCCAGCAGCCTTACACTGAACACTGAAGCTTTCTTT.

This chain connects TRBV18 to TRBJ2-7; 10 nucleotides agree with TRBD1. V lost 6 bases to trimming and J lost 4 bases; unmatched junction nucleotides: 6. This CDR3 contains 14 residues. Germline V gives CDR1 KGHSH, CDR2 LQKENI. Here the CDR3 reads CASSLRQGAYEQYF. CDR3 DNA: TGTGCCAGCTCGCTCCGACAGGGGGCTTACGAGCAGTACTTC.

V is TRBV7-6 and J is TRBJ2-7; D unclear. The germline V and J ends were trimmed by 2 bases and 7 bases, with 12 bases remaining between them. CDR3 length: 13 amino acids. Germline-derived CDR1 and CDR2 are SGHVS and FNYEAQ. The CDR3 region is CASSLSVVHEQYF. The CDR3 DNA is TGTGCCAGCAGCTTAAGTGTGGTGCATGAGCAGTACTTC.

The sample holds a few counts of this clone. The rearrangement links TRBV19 to TRBJ1-2; 7 nucleotides align to TRBD1. Trimming cost V 3 bases and J 13 bases; bases outside gene matches: 14. The CDR3 extends over 14 amino acids. Per germline, CDR1 LNHDA and CDR2 SQIVND (reference sequence). The CDR3 DNA reads as TGTGCCAGTAGTATCGGAGGACCCCAGGGGGGATGCACCTTC. Translating it yields CASSIGGPQGGCTF.

V and J are TRBV6-1 and TRBJ2-1, with 9 bases identical to TRBD1. Looked up from germline, CDR1 is MNHNS and CDR2 is SASEGT. The ends lost 7 bases at V and 5 bases at J; junction bases unmatched: 9. The CDR3 runs 15 residues. CDR3 loop: CASIFGQGKDNEQFF. CDR3 in DNA: TGTGCCAGCATCTTCGGACAGGGGAAGGACAATGAGCAGTTCTTC.

The V gene is TRBV18, the J gene TRBJ1-1, with D uncertain. The germline V gene has CDR1 KGHSH and CDR2 LQKENI. V was trimmed by 0 bases and J by 1 base, leaving 12 bases between them. This CDR3 has 16 residues. CDR3 DNA sequence: TGTGCCAGCTCACCACCCTGGCACGGAGAGAACACTGAAGCTTTCTTT. This sequence encodes CASSPPWHGENTEAFF.

V gene TRBV30 combines with J gene TRBJ1-2; TRBD1 aligns across 7 bases. The CDR3 is made up of 14 amino acids. The germline gives CDR1 GTSNPN, CDR2 SVGIG (reference sequence). J was trimmed by 8 bases and V by 3 bases; bases with no gene match: 12. The CDR3 region has the DNA TGTGCCTGGAGGGTAACAGGGGCGAAGGGCGGCTACACCTTC. Translating gives CAWRVTGAKGGYTF. Full variable domain (remainder filled in from reference TRBV30 and TRBJ1-2): SQTIHQWPATLVQPVGSPLSLECTVEGTSNPNLYWYRQAAGRGLQLLFYSVGIGQISSEVPQNLSASRPQDRQFILSSKKLLLSDSGFYLCAWRVTGAKGGYTFGSGTRLTVV.

This rearrangement joins TRBV7-9 to TRBJ2-1; D unresolved. The germline gives CDR1 SEHNR, CDR2 FQNEAQ (reference sequence). Trimming shortened V by 5 bases and J by 0 bases, and 14 bases separated the two germline ends. CDR3 length: 16 residues. CDR3: CASSPKTPSSYNEQFF. DNA of the CDR3: TGTGCCAGCAGCCCCAAGACACCGAGCTCCTACAATGAGCAGTTCTTC.

This chain uses TRBV18 with TRBJ2-5, with 14 bases identical to TRBD2. V shed 3 bases and J 0 bases; nucleotides not matched to a gene: 6. Germline V gene lookup returns CDR1 KGHSH and CDR2 LQKENI. There are 18 residues in the CDR3. DNA of the CDR3: TGTGCCAGCTCACCTGGACTAGCGGGAGGCCGGTACCAAGAGACCCAGTACTTC. It specifies CASSPGLAGGRYQETQYF.

The chain uses TRBV28 and TRBJ2-2; no clear D gene. The V end lost 2 bases, the J end lost 1 base, and 11 bases lay between the germline ends. This CDR3 is 16 amino acids long. CDR1 and CDR2 from the germline V gene are MDHEN and SYDVKM. As DNA, the CDR3 is TGTGCCAGCAGTTTAGGTGCGCTAGGGAACACCGGGGAGCTGTTTTTT. It encodes CASSLGALGNTGELFF.

The table lists this clone with a few counts. The CDR3 coding sequence is TGTGCCAGTAGTCCGGGGACTAGCTGGACCTACGAGCAGTACTTC. It yields the protein CASSPGTSWTYEQYF. The chain carries TRBV19 and TRBJ2-7; the match to TRBD2 covers 9 bases. Trimming removed 5 bases from V and 2 bases from J; junction bases left unmatched: 7. CDR1 is LNHDA and CDR2 is SQIVND in the germline V gene (reference sequence). This CDR3 comprises 15 residues.

The V gene is TRBV7-2, the J gene TRBJ2-7, with D perhaps matching TRBD1 (6 bases). Looked up from germline, CDR1 is SGHTA and CDR2 is FQGNSA. V dropped 2 bases and J dropped 6 bases, with 14 bases sitting between them. This CDR3 is built from 14 residues. The CDR3 coding sequence is TGTGCCAGCAGCTTACAGGGGATTGTGTCCGAGCAGTACTTC. Translating it yields CASSLQGIVSEQYF.

The chain employs TRBV30 and TRBJ2-2, with 12 nucleotides matching TRBD2. Germline CDR1 and CDR2: GTSNPN and SVGIG (reference sequence). V was pared by 3 bases and J by 5 bases, with 13 bases of the junction left unmatched. The CDR3 runs 18 residues. Here the CDR3 DNA reads TGTGCCTGGAGCTTACCTCAACTAGCGGGAGGATTTACCGGGGAGCTGTTTTTT. Translating it yields CAWSLPQLAGGFTGELFF.

A few counts support this clone. This chain connects TRBV7-2 to TRBJ2-7; 7 bases align to TRBD2. Looked up from germline, CDR1 is SGHTA and CDR2 is FQGNSA. Germline trimming cut 3 bases from V and 4 bases from J; bases unmatched to any gene: 9. The CDR3 spans 15 residues. CDR3 sequence: CASSLKVLAVYEQYF. Here the CDR3 DNA reads TGTGCCAGCAGCTTGAAGGTTCTAGCGGTATACGAGCAGTACTTC.

Worth noting for this clone: Sequence at one end of the junction differs from germline and may be a read error. This chain uses TRBV5-1 with TRBJ1-6, with a tentative D call TRBD1 (6 bases). The CDR3 is made up of 14 amino acids. Per the germline V gene, CDR1 is SGHRS and CDR2 is YFSETQ. The CDR3 is CASREEGGGSPLHF. The CDR3 nucleotides read TGTGCCAGCAGAGAAGAGGGGGGCGGATCACCCCTCCACTTT.

The rearrangement uses TRBV4-1 and TRBJ2-5; 15 bases line up with TRBD2. CDR3 length: 16 amino acids. The germline V gene encodes CDR1 MGHRA and CDR2 YSYEKL. The trim removed 3 bases at V and 5 bases at J, leaving 4 bases unmatched. CDR3 residues: CASSHGLAGGRETQYF. DNA for the CDR3: TGCGCCAGCAGCCATGGACTAGCGGGAGGGCGGGAGACCCAGTACTTC.